These 4 T cell receptor beta chains originate from one sample sequenced in a study of CD8+ T cells in alopecia areata. Isolated RNA was reverse transcribed into cDNA used as the sequencing template. Using immunoSEQ multiplex PCR, the repertoire was profiled, and TCRdb retains in-frame clones only, with some absent. The sample holds about 98,000 clones, about 45% seen once. Specimen: CD4+ T cells sorted from blood. The source of these receptors is a human donor with alopecia areata.

J is TRBJ2-7 and V is TRBV30; D is uncertain. Germline CDR1 and CDR2: GTSNPN and SVGIG (reference sequence). Trimming took 1 base from V and 6 from J, leaving 13 bases between them. CDR3 length: 13 amino acids. The CDR3 sequence: CAWSAPVLSEQYF. CDR3 DNA: TGTGCCTGGAGTGCCCCCGTCCTTAGCGAGCAGTACTTC.

The chain is built from TRBV25-1 and TRBJ1-2; D gene ambiguous. The CDR3 consists of 13 residues. Trimming left V 3 bases short and J 8 bases short, with 13 bases between. In germline, CDR1 is MGHDK, CDR2 SYGVNS. The CDR3 DNA sequence: TGTGCCAGCAGTGAGATAGGCGTGGGCGGCTACACCTTC. Encoded protein: CASSEIGVGGYTF.

This clone was found a few times. The chain is built from TRBV7-2 and TRBJ2-7; D unresolved. The V gene's germline CDR1 is SGHTA and CDR2 FQGNSA. The CDR3 length is 14 residues. Trimming pared 1 base from V and 6 bases from J, leaving 13 bases between. CDR3 sequence reads: CASSLDRPPSEQYF. CDR3 DNA sequence: TGTGCCAGCAGCTTAGATCGCCCACCCTCCGAGCAGTACTTC.

The chain couples TRBV5-4 to TRBJ2-7; D possibly corresponds to TRBD2 (6 bases). V was clipped by 2 bases and J by 2 bases, with 11 bases between them. There are 14 residues in the CDR3. Germline loops: CDR1 SGHNT, CDR2 YYREEE (reference sequence). The CDR3 sequence: CASSFGRDAYEQYF. The CDR3 DNA is TGTGCCAGCAGCTTTGGGCGGGATGCCTACGAGCAGTACTTC.